Shown below are 8 T cell receptor beta chains from a single sample sequenced in a study of T cell repertoires in cytomegalovirus infection. Using its own MiXCR run on the reads, TCRdb lists one record per CDR3 protein. The sample lists roughly 720,000 distinct CDR3 sequences, approximately 40% occurring once. Specimen: PBMCs. These receptors all stem from a human donor in good health (CMV status not recorded). Some clones in this sample may be carry-over from other donors' samples.

The chain links TRBV6-1 to TRBJ1-5; D remains unclear. CDR3 size: 12 residues. Trimming removed 2 bases at V and 7 bases at J, with 6 bases between. Germline V gene lookup returns CDR1 MNHNS and CDR2 SASEGT. CDR3 loop: CASSERTQPQHF. The DNA of the CDR3 is TGTGCCAGCAGTGAACGGACCCAGCCCCAGCATTTT.

This chain joins TRBV19 and TRBJ1-1; D is unresolved. This CDR3 region has 15 residues. Germline V gene lookup returns CDR1 LNHDA and CDR2 SQIVND (reference sequence). Trimming pared 3 bases from V and 1 base from J, leaving 12 bases between. The CDR3 reads CASSIGAGPNTEAFF. The CDR3 DNA is TGTGCCAGTAGTATTGGAGCAGGCCCGAACACTGAAGCTTTCTTT.

This clonotype was detected a few times. This chain joins TRBV28 and TRBJ1-6; 8 bases are a match to TRBD1. CDR1 and CDR2 from the germline V gene are MDHEN and SYDVKM. Trimming removed 6 bases from V and 9 bases from J; junction bases left unmatched: 7. The CDR3 has 14 amino acids. The CDR3 is CASRTGTGGSPLHF. CDR3 bases: TGTGCCAGCAGAACCGGGACAGGCGGTTCACCCCTCCACTTT.

In this sample, this clonotype turned up a few times. The chain joins TRBV30 to TRBJ1-6; D is unclear. Between the trimmed V and J ends, which lost 5 bases and 9 bases, there was a span of 17 bases. Germline V gene lookup returns CDR1 GTSNPN and CDR2 SVGIG (reference sequence). This CDR3 has 14 residues. CDR3 region: CAWGLAAVVSPLHF. CDR3 bases: TGTGCCTGGGGACTCGCCGCCGTCGTTTCACCCCTCCACTTT.

The chain employs TRBV6-5 and TRBJ2-1, with D possibly being TRBD1 (7 bases). The CDR3 is 16 amino acids. Germline CDR1 reads MNHEY; CDR2 reads SVGAGI. V lost 0 bases and J 9 bases, leaving 18 bases between the germline ends. The CDR3 DNA follows: TGTGCCAGCAGTTACTCGGGCAGGGGGGCCTTCAGTGAGCAGTTCTTC. Its protein product is CASSYSGRGAFSEQFF.

Comment on this clonotype: A much more abundant neighbour one base away suggests this may be a read error. CDR3 in DNA: TGTGCCAGCAGTTTCCCTAGACAGGGATCCTTCCAAGATACCCAGTACTTC. Translated, it gives CASSFPRQGSFQDTQYF. The chain combines TRBV12-3 or TRBV12-4 with TRBJ2-5, with 7 bases lining up with TRBD1. CDR3 size: 17 residues.

This clonotype was detected only a few times. This chain connects TRBV19 to TRBJ1-5; D is uncertain. The CDR3 extends over 16 amino acids. Germline V gives CDR1 LNHDA, CDR2 SQIVND (reference sequence). With 4 bases removed from V and 0 bases from J, the gap between germline ends came to 13 bases. The CDR3 protein is CASSTRTDLSNQPQHF. CDR3 nucleotide sequence: TGTGCCAGTAGTACCAGGACGGACCTTAGCAATCAGCCCCAGCATTTT.

Worth noting for this clonotype: At one of its ends the junction is not consistent with the germline gene, which may arise from a read error. The chain has TRBV7-2 and TRBJ2-3; D is perhaps TRBD1 (7 bases). This CDR3 comprises 14 residues. Germline V gene lookup returns CDR1 SGHTA and CDR2 FQGNSA. The CDR3 DNA reads as TGTGCCAGAAGCTTAGGAGGGGGCACAGATACGAAGTATTTT. This gives the protein CARSLGGGTDTKYF.